Many counts were recorded for the clone carrying this T cell receptor beta chain. Time point: newly diagnosed GD, antithyroid drugs for less than 3 months. Extracted PBMC RNA gave rise to the TCR library. The data stem from a study of regulatory T cells in long-lasting Graves disease. Construction of TCR beta libraries relied on iRepertoire HTBI primers and on Arm-PCR targeting CDR3 regions. TCRdb processed the multiplex PCR reads anew with MiXCR; each CDR3 protein has one entry. Among hundreds of thousands of distinct CDR3 sequences listed, more than 10% were seen once. Germline V gene sequence: CDR1 SNHLY, CDR2 FYNNEI. The CDR3 spans 12 residues. The germline V and J ends were trimmed by 5 bases and 6 bases, with 10 bases remaining between them. The same data also contributed to another study, on T cells in Graves' hyperthyroidism and ophthalmopathy.

The gene calls are TRBV2 and TRBJ1-2; D gene ambiguous. The sample in question was peripheral blood mononuclear cells (PBMCs), obtained at new diagnosis, from a patient treated with antithyroid drugs. The TCR sequence derives from a woman in her 30s with Graves disease. CDR3 in DNA: TGTGCCAGCAGTCGATCGACACATGGCTACACCTTC. This codes for CASSRSTHGYTF.